A single sample gave rise to the 9 T cell receptor beta chains below, sequenced in a study of blood T cell repertoires in COVID-19. Repertoires were generated with immunoSEQ multiplex PCR, while TCRdb's copy carries only in-frame clones and drops some. The repertoire has 200,000 or so clones, roughly 80% of them found once; the top ten carry roughly 5.1%. Source material: peripheral blood. The receptor source for this set is a woman in her 30s with acute or convalescent COVID-19.

The chain is built from TRBV29-1 and TRBJ1-1; 8 nucleotides align to TRBD1. From germline, CDR1 is SQVTM and CDR2 ANQGSEA. The CDR3 runs 11 residues. V gave up 8 bases and J gave up 7 bases; unmatched junction bases: 6. The CDR3 region is CSTRGPNEAFF. In DNA form, the CDR3 reads TGCAGCACCAGGGGGCCGAATGAAGCTTTCTTT. The complete variable domain, with remaining parts taken from reference TRBV29-1 and TRBJ1-1, reads SAVISQKPSRDICQRGTSLTIQCQVDSQVTMMFWYRQQPGQSLTLIATANQGSEATYESGFVIDKFPISRPNLTFSTLTVSNMSPEDSSIYLCSTRGPNEAFFGQGTRLTVV.

V is TRBV6-2 or TRBV6-3 and J is TRBJ2-3, with no clear D. V was cut by 3 bases and J by 4 bases, with 11 bases left in between. The CDR3 consists of 14 residues. Germline assignment: CDR1 MNHEY and CDR2 SVGEGT. The chain's CDR3 is CASSYFGASDTQYF. Here the CDR3 DNA reads TGTGCCAGCAGTTATTTCGGAGCGTCAGATACGCAGTATTTT.

This sequence joins TRBV3-1 (or the pseudogene TRBV3-2) and TRBJ1-6, with D perhaps matching TRBD1 (6 bases). The CDR3 is made up of 16 amino acids. V gave up 3 bases and J gave up 5 bases, with 14 bases separating them. Germline-derived CDR1 and CDR2 are LGHDT and YNNKEL (reference sequence). CDR3 sequence reads: CASSQNDRPDNSPLHF. Written as DNA, the CDR3 is TGTGCCAGCAGCCAGAATGACAGGCCAGATAATTCACCCCTCCACTTT.

The chain joins TRBV4-3 to TRBJ1-1, with TRBD1 identical over 7 bases. The CDR3 covers 15 residues. Germline CDR1 reads LGHNA; CDR2 reads YSLEER. The V and J ends lost 0 bases and 6 bases, in that order; junction bases with no gene match: 7. The DNA of the CDR3 is TGCGCCAGCAGCCAAGATTGGGTGACAGGGCCTGAAGCTTTCTTT. It yields the protein CASSQDWVTGPEAFF.

This clone showed up just a few times. The chain couples TRBV5-1 to TRBJ2-5; D is possibly TRBD2 (6 bases). Germline V gene data show CDR1 as SGHRS and CDR2 as YFSETQ. Trimming took 0 bases from V and 5 from J, leaving 11 bases between them. This CDR3 contains 14 residues. CDR3 residues: CASSLGIGRETQYF. CDR3 nucleotide sequence: TGCGCCAGCAGCTTGGGTATAGGGAGGGAGACCCAGTACTTC.

The chain recombines TRBV5-1 with TRBJ1-3; possible D gene TRBD1, 5 bases. Trimming removed 0 bases at V and 3 bases at J, with 10 bases between. Germline-derived CDR1 and CDR2 are SGHRS and YFSETQ. The CDR3 is 15 amino acids. The CDR3 region is CASSLGQIVGNTIYF. The CDR3, as DNA: TGCGCCAGCAGCTTGGGACAGATCGTTGGAAACACCATATATTTT.

The CDR3 loop reads CASSLGSISPLHF. The CDR3 DNA follows: TGTGCCAGCAGCTTAGGTTCCATTTCACCCCTCCACTTT. V usage is TRBV7-2 and J usage is TRBJ1-6, with D uncertain. Germline CDR1 SGHTA, CDR2 FQGNSA. The germline V and J ends were trimmed by 1 base and 9 bases, with 7 bases remaining between them. This CDR3 is built from 13 residues.

The genes are TRBV5-5 and TRBJ2-7; 9 bases are shared with TRBD1. CDR1 and CDR2 from the germline V gene are SGHKS and YYEKEE (reference sequence). The CDR3 runs 16 residues. Trimming took 4 bases from V and 1 from J; bases not matched to a gene: 9. The CDR3 DNA reads as TGTGCCAGCAGCCTCTTGTCGGGACAGGGTTCCTACGAGCAGTACTTC. Translation: CASSLLSGQGSYEQYF. Filled out from reference TRBV5-5 and TRBJ2-7, the complete variable domain reads DAGVTQSPTHLIKTRGQQVTLRCSPISGHKSVSWYQQVLGQGPQFIFQYYEKEERGRGNFPDRFSARQFPNYSSELNVNALLLGDSALYLCASSLLSGQGSYEQYFGPGTRLTVT.

The V call is TRBV7-2, the J call TRBJ1-2, with a weak D call TRBD1 (5 bases). This CDR3 comprises 14 residues. The V and J ends lost 0 bases and 4 bases respectively, with 9 bases between them. CDR1 SGHTA and CDR2 FQGNSA come from the germline V gene. The CDR3 loop is CASSLAPGVYGYTF. The CDR3, as DNA: TGTGCCAGCAGCTTAGCGCCGGGGGTCTATGGCTACACCTTC.